Following are 21 T cell receptor beta chains from one sample sequenced in a study of blood T cell repertoires in COVID-19 (dated by TCRdb to the early 2020s). Libraries came from the immunoSEQ multiplex PCR assay. Not all clones reach the TCRdb copy of this immuneACCESS table, which keeps in-frame sequences only. Checked studies attribute under half of the gap to unresolved V genes and leave the rest unexplained. Present in this sample are roughly 220,000 clones, around three quarters of which were seen just once. 5.5% of the sample lies in the top ten. The sample was peripheral blood. The receptors were sampled from an older woman with acute or convalescent COVID-19.

V usage is TRBV3-1 (or the pseudogene TRBV3-2) and J usage is TRBJ1-1, with 8 bases fitting TRBD1. Germline values: CDR1 LGHDT, CDR2 YNNKEL (reference sequence). The CDR3 sequence is 15 residues long. The ends lost 1 base at V and 1 base at J; junction bases unmatched: 2. CDR3 DNA: TGTGCCAGCAGCCAAGGGACAGGGTGGAACACTGAAGCTTTCTTT. It translates to CASSQGTGWNTEAFF.

This clone was seen only a few times. The chain is built from TRBV5-1 and TRBJ1-2; possibly TRBD1 for D (5 bases). The CDR3 consists of 14 residues. The V end lost 4 bases, the J end lost 9 bases, and 19 bases lay between the germline ends. CDR1 and CDR2 from the germline V gene are SGHRS and YFSETQ. Written as DNA, the CDR3 is TGCGCCAGCAGCGGGGGACGGGGGGAGTGGAGCTACACCTTC. Translated, it gives CASSGGRGEWSYTF.

The V and J genes are TRBV6-7 and TRBJ2-2; 8 nucleotides line up with TRBD1. TRBV6-7 is noted as an ORF with a role that remains uncertain. V shed 7 bases and J 5 bases; nucleotides not matched to a gene: 12. The CDR3 sequence is 16 residues long. For the CDR3, the DNA is TGTGCCAGCACCTCCTCCTGGACAGGGCGAACCGGGGAGCTGTTTTTT. The encoded protein is CASTSSWTGRTGELFF.

This clone was seen a handful of times. V is TRBV24-1 and J is TRBJ1-2, with a possible D match to TRBD1 (5 bases). V was cut by 3 bases and J by 2 bases, with 15 bases left in between. Germline V lookup: CDR1 KGHDR, CDR2 SFDVKD. The CDR3 sequence is 16 residues long. The CDR3 here is CATSDTAGPSNYGYTF. CDR3 bases: TGTGCCACCAGTGATACCGCGGGACCCTCCAACTATGGCTACACCTTC.

V and J are TRBV5-4 and TRBJ1-2; 7 bases are shared with TRBD1. The CDR3 loop spans 14 amino acids. CDR1 and CDR2 (germline): SGHNT, YYREEE (reference sequence). V lost 1 base and J lost 3; bases outside the gene matches: 3. The DNA for the CDR3 is TGTGCCAGCAGCTTGCCCACAGGGGACTATGGCTACACCTTC. This codes for CASSLPTGDYGYTF.

Note on this clone: Other DNA sequences in this sample translate to the same CDR3. The CDR3 sequence is CASSEGQGGTEAFF. CDR3 bases: TGTGCCAGCTCAGAAGGACAGGGGGGAACTGAAGCTTTCTTT. The chain recombines TRBV18 with TRBJ1-1; 10 bases fit TRBD1. The CDR3 consists of 14 residues. J gave up 5 bases and V 5 bases, and 5 bases lay outside the gene matches. The germline V gene has CDR1 KGHSH and CDR2 LQKENI.

CDR3 DNA sequence: TGTGCCAGCAGTTCGCTTAGCGGGAGGGCAGATACGCAGTATTTT. As protein: CASSSLSGRADTQYF. The chain combines TRBV6-5 with TRBJ2-3; 11 bases fit TRBD2. The germline V gene encodes CDR1 MNHEY and CDR2 SVGAGI. Losses at the gene ends were 4 bases for V and 4 bases for J; bases not matched to a gene: 4. This CDR3 region has 15 residues.

This clone was recorded a few times. This same CDR3 is encoded by further DNA sequences in the sample. This chain connects TRBV3-1 (or the pseudogene TRBV3-2) to TRBJ2-7; 9 bases map to TRBD2. Germline CDR1 LGHDT, CDR2 YNNKEL (reference sequence). The V gene end was trimmed by 1 base and the J gene end by 2 bases; junction bases not matched to a gene: 0. The length of the CDR3 is 14 residues. The CDR3 spells CASSQVAGAYEQYF. The CDR3 nucleotides read TGTGCCAGCAGCCAAGTAGCGGGAGCCTACGAGCAGTACTTC.

This rearrangement joins TRBV18 to TRBJ2-1; 12 nucleotides line up with TRBD2. V lost 3 bases to trimming and J lost 6 bases; unmatched junction nucleotides: 0. The CDR3 spans 14 residues. In germline, CDR1 is KGHSH, CDR2 LQKENI. CDR3 residues: CASSPGLAGNEQFF. CDR3 coding DNA: TGTGCCAGCTCACCGGGACTAGCGGGCAATGAGCAGTTCTTC.

This chain connects TRBV28 to TRBJ2-1; 7 nucleotides align to TRBD1. There are 14 residues in the CDR3. The ends lost 6 bases at V and 7 bases at J; junction bases unmatched: 9. Per germline, CDR1 MDHEN and CDR2 SYDVKM. The CDR3 here is CASSETGKGNEQFF. CDR3 in DNA: TGTGCCAGCAGCGAGACAGGGAAGGGAAATGAGCAGTTCTTC.

V is TRBV15 and J is TRBJ1-3; tentative D call: TRBD1 (5 bases). This CDR3 comprises 18 residues. Germline assignment: CDR1 LNHNV and CDR2 YYDKDF (reference sequence). V was shortened by 0 bases and J by 0 bases, with 15 bases between the two germline ends. The chain's CDR3 is CATSRDRSGAASGNTIYF. CDR3 in DNA: TGTGCCACCAGCAGAGATCGGAGCGGGGCAGCCTCTGGAAACACCATATATTTT. The whole variable domain, remainder taken from reference TRBV15 and TRBJ1-3, is DAMVIQNPRYQVTQFGKPVTLSCSQTLNHNVMYWYQQKSSQAPKLLFHYYDKDFNNEADTPDNFQSRRPNTSFCFLDIRSPGLGDTAMYLCATSRDRSGAASGNTIYFGEGSWLTVV.

The chain couples TRBV6-6 to TRBJ1-5; D is possibly TRBD1 (5 bases). Germline loops: CDR1 MNHNY, CDR2 SVGAGI (reference sequence). The CDR3 is made up of 14 amino acids. V was pared by 5 bases and J by 5 bases, with 13 bases between. The CDR3 region is CASSPMTDYQPQHF. The CDR3 DNA follows: TGTGCCAGCAGTCCGATGACAGACTATCAGCCCCAGCATTTT.

This clone turned up a few times. This sequence joins TRBV29-1 and TRBJ2-1; 9 bases agree with TRBD1. The junction had 8 bases not matched to a gene; V was cut back by 8 bases and J by 6 bases. Germline V gene lookup returns CDR1 SQVTM and CDR2 ANQGSEA. The CDR3 is 13 amino acids. CDR3 protein: CSHRDRVANEQFF. Written as DNA, the CDR3 is TGCAGCCACCGGGACAGGGTTGCCAATGAGCAGTTCTTC.

This sequence joins TRBV5-1 and TRBJ1-2, with 11 positions matching TRBD1. V trimming: 2 bases; J trimming: 2 bases; junction bases outside the gene matches: 2. CDR3 length: 15 residues. Germline V lookup: CDR1 SGHRS, CDR2 YFSETQ. The CDR3 DNA sequence: TGCGCCAGCAGCTTCGGGACAGGGGGAAACTATGGCTACACCTTC. Its protein is CASSFGTGGNYGYTF.

The rearrangement joins TRBV5-1 to TRBJ1-1; possibly TRBD1 for D (6 bases). Deletions cut 3 bases from V and 5 bases from J, with 14 bases between. This CDR3 region has 14 residues. CDR1 is SGHRS, CDR2 YFSETQ, per germline. Here the CDR3 reads CASSSIRGRTEAFF. Here the CDR3 DNA reads TGCGCCAGCAGCTCGATCAGGGGCAGGACTGAAGCTTTCTTT.

The chain has TRBV4-1 and TRBJ2-7, with a weak D call TRBD2 (6 bases). CDR1 and CDR2 (germline): MGHRA, YSYEKL. The CDR3 covers 14 residues. V was cut by 0 bases and J by 6 bases, with 12 bases left in between. In DNA, the CDR3 is TGCGCCAGCAGCCAAGATCGGAGGGCCGGCGAGCAGTACTTC. Its translation is CASSQDRRAGEQYF.

DNA of the CDR3: TGTGCCAGAAGCTCCACAGTTCCTAACTATGGCTACACCTTC. Its protein is CARSSTVPNYGYTF. This chain connects TRBV5-3 to TRBJ1-2, with unresolved D. TRBV5-3 counts as an open reading frame of uncertain function. The V gene lost 3 bases and the J gene lost 0 bases, with 9 bases spanning the gap. CDR3 length equals 14 residues.

The CDR3 nucleotides read TGTGCCAGCAGTGACGATATCAGGGCCTACGAGCAGTACTTC. Protein: CASSDDIRAYEQYF. This sequence joins TRBV6-1 and TRBJ2-7; tentative D call: TRBD1 (5 bases). There are 14 residues in the CDR3. V lost 3 bases, J lost 2 bases, and 11 bases lay in between. Germline assignment: CDR1 MNHNS and CDR2 SASEGT.

V and J are TRBV30 and TRBJ1-1; D uncertain. The CDR3 runs 13 residues. Germline V gene data show CDR1 as GTSNPN and CDR2 as SVGIG (reference sequence). V dropped 3 bases and J dropped 1 base, with 9 bases sitting between them. The CDR3 reads CAWSGDKNTEAFF. The CDR3 nucleotides are TGTGCCTGGAGCGGAGATAAGAACACTGAAGCTTTCTTT. Full variable domain (outside the CDR3, taken from reference TRBV30 and TRBJ1-1): SQTIHQWPATLVQPVGSPLSLECTVEGTSNPNLYWYRQAAGRGLQLLFYSVGIGQISSEVPQNLSASRPQDRQFILSSKKLLLSDSGFYLCAWSGDKNTEAFFGQGTRLTVV.

This clone was counted only a few times. The chain couples TRBV6-5 to TRBJ2-3; no reliable D call. Deletions cut 0 bases from V and 0 bases from J, with 7 bases between. Germline-derived CDR1 and CDR2 are MNHEY and SVGAGI. CDR3 length: 15 amino acids. Written as DNA, the CDR3 is TGTGCCAGCAGTTACTCGCGTACTAGCACAGATACGCAGTATTTT. Residues: CASSYSRTSTDTQYF.

The CDR3 loop reads CATSGTSRFREQYF. DNA of the CDR3: TGTGCCACCTCCGGGACTTCTAGGTTTCGGGAGCAGTACTTC. This chain connects TRBV21-1 to TRBJ2-7; the table assigns TRBD2, which was not confirmed against the DNA. TRBV21-1 is a known pseudogene. The CDR3 has 14 residues.